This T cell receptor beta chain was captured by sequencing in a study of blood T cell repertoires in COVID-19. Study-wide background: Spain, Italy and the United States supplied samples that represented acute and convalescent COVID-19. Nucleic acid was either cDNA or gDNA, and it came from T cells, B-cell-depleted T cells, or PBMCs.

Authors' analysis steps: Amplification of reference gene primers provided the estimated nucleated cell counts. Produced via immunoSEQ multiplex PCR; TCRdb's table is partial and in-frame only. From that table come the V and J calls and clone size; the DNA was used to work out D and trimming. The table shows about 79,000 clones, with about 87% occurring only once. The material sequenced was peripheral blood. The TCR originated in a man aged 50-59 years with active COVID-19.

This CDR3 is CASSPSVKTYNEQFF. The CDR3 coding sequence is TGTGCCAGTAGTCCTTCGGTCAAAACCTACAATGAGCAGTTCTTC. This chain uses TRBV19 with TRBJ2-1; D call uncertain. The CDR3 totals 15 residues. With 5 bases removed from V and 2 bases from J, the gap between germline ends came to 13 bases. Germline values: CDR1 LNHDA, CDR2 SQIVND (reference sequence).